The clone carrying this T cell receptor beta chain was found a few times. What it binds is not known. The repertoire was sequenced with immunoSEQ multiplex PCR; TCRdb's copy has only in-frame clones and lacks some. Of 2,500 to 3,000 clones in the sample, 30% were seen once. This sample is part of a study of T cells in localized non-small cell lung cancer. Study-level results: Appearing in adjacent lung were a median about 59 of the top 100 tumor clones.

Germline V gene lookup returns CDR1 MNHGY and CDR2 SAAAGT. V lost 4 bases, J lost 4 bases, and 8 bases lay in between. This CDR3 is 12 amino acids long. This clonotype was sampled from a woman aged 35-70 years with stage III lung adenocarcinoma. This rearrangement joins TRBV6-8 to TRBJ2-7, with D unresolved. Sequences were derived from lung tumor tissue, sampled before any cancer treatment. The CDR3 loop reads CASSSTEYEQYF. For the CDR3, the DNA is TGTGCCAGCAGTTCGACCGAATACGAGCAGTACTTC.